This entry lists 25 T cell receptor beta chains sequenced from one sample in a study of blood T cell repertoires in COVID-19. The assay was immunoSEQ multiplex PCR, and TCRdb's table has in-frame clones only and misses some. The profile covers 150,000 to 200,000 clones, with approximately 87% appearing a single time and about a tenth taken by the ten largest. Source material: peripheral blood. The receptors come from a woman aged 60-75 years with COVID-19, enrolled during active disease.

The chain carries TRBV11-3 and TRBJ2-2, with a tentative D call TRBD2 (7 bases). CDR1 SGHNT and CDR2 YENEEA come from the germline V gene. With 1 base removed from V and 6 bases from J, the gap between germline ends came to 15 bases. CDR3 length equals 16 residues. CDR3 DNA sequence: TGTGCCAGCAGCTTAGTGGGGGGGGCTCTGCCCGGGGAGCTGTTTTTT. Translating gives CASSLVGGALPGELFF. The full variable domain, completed using reference TRBV11-3 and TRBJ2-2, is EAGVVQSPRYKIIEKKQPVAFWCNPISGHNTLYWYLQNLGQGPELLIRYENEEAVDDSQLPKDRFSAERLKGVDSTLKIQPAELGDSAVYLCASSLVGGALPGELFFGEGSRLTVL.

The rearrangement links TRBV6-5 to TRBJ1-5; a weak D match, TRBD1 (6 bases). Trimming removed 10 bases at V and 1 base at J, with 8 bases between. The CDR3 loop spans 12 amino acids. Per the germline V gene, CDR1 is MNHEY and CDR2 is SVGAGI. This CDR3 is CATGQSNQPQHF. The CDR3 DNA is TGTGCCACCGGACAGAGCAATCAGCCCCAGCATTTT.

This clone was counted once. The chain combines TRBV5-4 with TRBJ2-5; D is unclear. Trimming pared 0 bases from V and 2 bases from J, leaving 5 bases between. From germline, CDR1 is SGHNT and CDR2 YYREEE (reference sequence). The CDR3 spans 13 residues. The CDR3 region is CASSLGQQETQYF. The CDR3 coding sequence is TGTGCCAGCAGCTTGGGGCAGCAAGAGACCCAGTACTTC.

V is TRBV7-2 and J is TRBJ2-3; 15 positions match TRBD2. The germline gives CDR1 SGHTA, CDR2 FQGNSA. J was trimmed by 0 bases and V by 5 bases; bases with no gene match: 9. This CDR3 is built from 19 residues. The CDR3 DNA reads TGTGCCAGCAGCCCACCGGGACTAGCGGGAGGACCCAGCACAGATACGCAGTATTTT. Residues: CASSPPGLAGGPSTDTQYF. Drawing the rest from reference TRBV7-2 and TRBJ2-3, the complete variable domain is GAGVSQSPSNKVTEKGKDVELRCDPISGHTALYWYRQSLGQGLEFLIYFQGNSAPDKSGLPSDRFSAERTGGSVSTLTIQRTQQEDSAVYLCASSPPGLAGGPSTDTQYFGPGTRLTVL.

This chain joins TRBV9 and TRBJ2-1; D is unclear. CDR3 length: 15 amino acids. Deletions cut 0 bases from V and 4 bases from J, with 11 bases between. CDR1 is SGDLS and CDR2 is YYNGEE in the germline V gene. The CDR3 spells CASSVGIQLYNEQFF. In DNA, the CDR3 is TGTGCCAGCAGCGTAGGAATTCAACTTTACAATGAGCAGTTCTTC.

CDR3: CASSLFIGGNGYTF. The CDR3 nucleotides read TGTGCCAGCAGCTTGTTCATAGGGGGCAATGGCTACACCTTC. The genes are TRBV5-4 and TRBJ1-2, with TRBD1 identical over 7 bases. The CDR3 has 14 amino acids. The germline gives CDR1 SGHNT, CDR2 YYREEE (reference sequence). V lost 1 base to trimming and J lost 6 bases; unmatched junction nucleotides: 6.

The chain is built from TRBV5-6 and TRBJ1-6; D gene uncertain. Trimming took off 2 bases at V and 2 bases at J, with 8 bases between the two ends. The V gene's germline CDR1 is SGHDT and CDR2 YYEEEE. The length of the CDR3 is 15 residues. The CDR3 nucleotides read TGTGCCAGCAGCTTTCTAACAGCCTATAATTCACCCCTCCACTTT. Protein product: CASSFLTAYNSPLHF.

The chain couples TRBV18 to TRBJ1-6; D may be TRBD1 (5 bases). This CDR3 is 15 amino acids long. The germline gives CDR1 KGHSH, CDR2 LQKENI. Trimming took 5 bases from V and 4 from J, leaving 12 bases between them. The CDR3 nucleotides are TGTGCCAGCTCATTAACGGGGGATTATAATTCACCCCTCCACTTT. It is translated as CASSLTGDYNSPLHF.

The chain employs TRBV24-1 and TRBJ2-1; tentative D call: TRBD2 (6 bases). The germline V and J ends were trimmed by 7 bases and 7 bases, with 16 bases remaining between them. CDR1 is KGHDR, CDR2 SFDVKD, per germline. The CDR3 loop spans 14 amino acids. In DNA, the CDR3 is TGTGCCACCAGAGGGCGGGAATCGGCGAATGAGCAGTTCTTC. Its translation is CATRGRESANEQFF.

This clone has only one observation. CDR3 amino acids: CAISEGQDNQPQHF. DNA of the CDR3: TGTGCCATCAGTGAGGGACAGGACAATCAGCCCCAGCATTTT. This chain connects TRBV10-3 to TRBJ1-5, with 7 bases identical to TRBD1. From germline, CDR1 is ENHRY and CDR2 SYGVKD. V dropped 2 bases and J dropped 3; count of bases not matched to a gene: 1. This CDR3 spans 14 amino acids.

This rearrangement joins TRBV5-1 to TRBJ2-5; 7 bases are shared with TRBD1. J lost 1 base, V lost 7 bases, and 7 bases had no gene match. Germline V CDR1 and CDR2: SGHRS, YFSETQ. The CDR3 is 14 residues long. The CDR3 loop is CASGVHRGQETQYF. In DNA form, the CDR3 reads TGCGCCAGCGGGGTTCACAGGGGCCAAGAGACCCAGTACTTC.

The chain carries TRBV7-6 and TRBJ2-5; possibly TRBD2 for D (7 bases). V was pared by 8 bases and J by 6 bases, with 16 bases between. CDR1 and CDR2 from the germline V gene are SGHVS and FNYEAQ. The CDR3 spans 13 residues. CDR3 in amino acids: CASALGGPQTQYF. DNA of the CDR3: TGTGCCAGCGCCCTGGGGGGGCCACAGACCCAGTACTTC.

In its sample, this clone was seen a few times. This rearrangement joins TRBV1 to TRBJ1-1. TRBV1 is a listed pseudogene. The CDR3 is 14 amino acids. The CDR3 DNA sequence: TGCACCAGCTCTCACCTGGGGAGAGGGCTTGAAGCTTTCTTT. Translating gives CTSSHLGRGLEAFF.

This rearrangement joins TRBV30 to TRBJ2-7; TRBD1 aligns across 8 bases. This CDR3 comprises 14 residues. V lost 3 bases, J lost 5 bases, and 9 bases stayed unmatched. CDR1 and CDR2 (germline): GTSNPN, SVGIG (reference sequence). In DNA, the CDR3 is TGTGCCTGGAGGAACCGGGACAGGCTCAACGAGCAGTACTTC. This encodes CAWRNRDRLNEQYF.

The table lists this clone with a count of one. CDR3 residues: CASSQAGRASYEQYF. The CDR3 DNA reads TGTGCCAGTAGTCAAGCGGGGCGCGCCTCCTACGAGCAGTACTTC. The chain combines TRBV19 with TRBJ2-7; TRBD2 agrees at 7 bases. Germline V gene sequence: CDR1 LNHDA, CDR2 SQIVND (reference sequence). There are 15 residues in the CDR3. The V and J ends lost 5 bases and 0 bases, in that order; junction bases with no gene match: 7.

CDR3 DNA sequence: TGTGCCAGCAGCTCCCTCAGGCGCTACGAGCAGTACTTC. This encodes CASSSLRRYEQYF. V gene TRBV11-1 combines with J gene TRBJ2-7; the D is unclear. Germline loops: CDR1 SGHAT, CDR2 FQDESV (reference sequence). This CDR3 region has 13 residues. The germline V and J ends were trimmed by 4 bases and 3 bases, with 10 bases remaining between them.

The chain recombines TRBV5-1 with TRBJ2-5; tentative D call: TRBD2 (5 bases). Trimming stripped 5 bases from V and 7 bases from J, with 18 bases between. The germline gives CDR1 SGHRS, CDR2 YFSETQ. This CDR3 contains 14 residues. The CDR3 protein is CASRGSSEGATQYF. The CDR3 DNA is TGCGCCAGCAGGGGGAGCTCAGAGGGCGCGACCCAGTACTTC. Complete variable domain (other parts from reference TRBV5-1 and TRBJ2-5): KAGVTQTPRYLIKTRGQQVTLSCSPISGHRSVSWYQQTPGQGLQFLFEYFSETQRNKGNFPGRFSGRQFSNSRSEMNVSTLELGDSALYLCASRGSSEGATQYFGPGTRLLVL.

The rearrangement links TRBV6-5 to TRBJ2-7; no definite D call. The V gene's germline CDR1 is MNHEY and CDR2 SVGAGI. The length of the CDR3 is 15 residues. Trimming removed 5 bases at V and 3 bases at J, with 17 bases between. DNA of the CDR3: TGTGCCAGCAGTCGAGCCGCCCCCCCCCTCTACGAGCAGTACTTC. It yields the protein CASSRAAPPLYEQYF.

This clone was observed at least ten times. V usage is TRBV19 and J usage is TRBJ2-1, with 12 nucleotides matching TRBD2. The CDR3 runs to 15 residues. J gave up 9 bases and V 2 bases, and 5 bases lay outside the gene matches. Per the germline V gene, CDR1 is LNHDA and CDR2 is SQIVND (reference sequence). CDR3 sequence reads: CASSITTSGSTEQFF. The CDR3 nucleotides read TGTGCCAGTAGTATAACGACTAGCGGGAGCACTGAGCAGTTCTTC.

V usage is TRBV9 and J usage is TRBJ2-5; TRBD2 agrees at 10 bases. V trimming: 0 bases; J trimming: 4 bases; junction bases outside the gene matches: 6. The V gene's germline CDR1 is SGDLS and CDR2 YYNGEE. The CDR3 runs 16 residues. The CDR3 loop is CASSVAASGSTETQYF. The CDR3 nucleotides read TGTGCCAGCAGCGTAGCGGCTAGCGGGAGCACAGAGACCCAGTACTTC. Drawing the rest from reference TRBV9 and TRBJ2-5, the complete variable domain is DSGVTQTPKHLITATGQRVTLRCSPRSGDLSVYWYQQSLDQGLQFLIQYYNGEERAKGNILERFSAQQFPDLHSELNLSSLELGDSALYFCASSVAASGSTETQYFGPGTRLLVL.

The rearrangement joins TRBV4-3 to TRBJ2-7, with a tentative D call TRBD2 (6 bases). Trimming took 1 base from V and 2 from J, leaving 15 bases between them. The CDR3 runs 16 residues. Germline CDR1 and CDR2: LGHNA and YSLEER. CDR3 in amino acids: CASSQGLAGITYEQYF. Written as DNA, the CDR3 is TGCGCCAGCAGCCAAGGCCTCGCGGGGATTACCTACGAGCAGTACTTC.

The gene calls are TRBV29-1 and TRBJ2-5, with D unresolved. The CDR3 extends over 12 amino acids. V dropped 0 bases and J dropped 1 base, with 3 bases sitting between them. CDR1 SQVTM and CDR2 ANQGSEA come from the germline V gene. The CDR3 loop reads CSVEDFQETQYF. The CDR3 DNA follows: TGCAGCGTTGAAGACTTCCAAGAGACCCAGTACTTC.

The V and J genes are TRBV7-2 and TRBJ2-7; 10 bases align to TRBD1. Trimming took 5 bases from V and 7 from J; bases not matched to a gene: 8. CDR1 is SGHTA, CDR2 FQGNSA, per germline. The CDR3 has 14 amino acids. The CDR3, as DNA: TGTGCCAGCAGCCTGACCGGGACAGGGGATGAGCAGTACTTC. This sequence encodes CASSLTGTGDEQYF.

The chain has TRBV9 and TRBJ2-1, with 10 nucleotides matching TRBD2. V gave up 0 bases and J gave up 5 bases; unmatched junction bases: 2. Germline CDR1 SGDLS, CDR2 YYNGEE. This CDR3 spans 15 amino acids. The CDR3 protein is CASSVVGLANNEQFF. In DNA form, the CDR3 reads TGTGCCAGCAGCGTAGTGGGACTAGCGAACAATGAGCAGTTCTTC.

The chain is built from TRBV7-3 and TRBJ2-5; TRBD1 matches at 10 bases. Germline V lookup: CDR1 SGHTA, CDR2 FQGTGA. The CDR3 is 18 amino acids. After removal of 3 bases from V and 0 bases from J, the junction contained 10 bases not matched to a gene. The CDR3 loop reads CASSFQPPGQGYQETQYF. DNA for the CDR3: TGTGCCAGCAGCTTCCAACCGCCGGGACAGGGGTACCAAGAGACCCAGTACTTC.